A selection of T cell receptor beta chains follows, all from one sample in a study of blood T cell repertoires in COVID-19. Only in-frame clones appear in the TCRdb table, and some are missing; sequencing was by immunoSEQ multiplex PCR. The sample holds about 260,000 clones, around 90% seen once. Sequenced material: peripheral blood. These receptors originate from a man in his 60s who had recovered from COVID-19. Both conserved end residues are part of each CDR3. The D gene is left open where the match is weak. Rows give clone size only sometimes, using once, few, many, or a class for an expanded clone.

d_gene,len,abundance,v_gene,j_gene,CDR3nt,CDR3aa
-,13,-,TRBV6-2/TRBV6-3,TRBJ1-1,TGTGCCAGCAGTTTCACAGATAACACTGAAGCTTTCTTT,CASSFTDNTEAFF
-,14,-,TRBV19,TRBJ1-1,TGTGCCAGTAGTATAGACAGGGCGAACACTGAAGCTTTCTTT,CASSIDRANTEAFF
TRBD1,14,-,TRBV6-6,TRBJ1-2,TGTGCCAGCAGTTCGACAGGGGAGGTCTATGGCTACACCTTC,CASSSTGEVYGYTF
-,12,-,TRBV5-6,TRBJ2-2,TGTGCCAGCAGCCCCGGGACCGGGGAGCTGTTTTTT,CASSPGTGELFF
-,17,-,TRBV9,TRBJ1-3,TGTGCCAGCAGCGTAGGGGGCAGATCAAGTTCTGGAAACACCATATATTTT,CASSVGGRSSSGNTIYF
-,15,-,TRBV9,TRBJ1-1,TGTGCCAGCAGCCGGGGGTATAGAATGAACACTGAAGCTTTCTTT,CASSRGYRMNTEAFF
TRBD1,16,-,TRBV6-6,TRBJ1-2,TGTGCCAGCAGTTACTCGGCAGGGGGCAAGAACTATGGCTACACCTTC,CASSYSAGGKNYGYTF
-,14,few,TRBV5-1,TRBJ2-7,TGCGCCAGCAGTCGTTGGGGAGAGTCCTACGAGCAGTACTTC,CASSRWGESYEQYF
TRBD2,18,few,TRBV2,TRBJ2-3,TGTGCCAGCAGTGGGGAGGGACTAGAAAAAACTAGCACAGATACGCAGTATTTT,CASSGEGLEKTSTDTQYF
-,13,-,TRBV11-3,TRBJ1-1,TGTGCCAGCAGCTTAGTTTCGGGGGGCGAAGCTTTCTTT,CASSLVSGGEAFF
-,15,-,TRBV5-1,TRBJ1-2,TGCGCCAGCTACAGCCAACCAGACGGGGTGGCGGGCTACACCTTC,CASYSQPDGVAGYTF
-,14,-,TRBV10-1,TRBJ1-1,TGCGCCAGCGTGCAAAGGAGCTTAGACACTGAAGCTTTCTTT,CASVQRSLDTEAFF
-,15,-,TRBV28,TRBJ2-1,TGTGCCAGCAGTTTATTGGGGACTCTTTCCAATGAGCAGTTCTTC,CASSLLGTLSNEQFF
TRBD1,13,-,TRBV12-3/TRBV12-4,TRBJ2-7,TGTGCCAGCAGTATCGGGACAGCAAACGAGCAGTACTTC,CASSIGTANEQYF
-,15,-,TRBV19,TRBJ1-6,TGTGCCAGTCAAACCGGACTCCACCTAAATTCACCCCTCCACTTT,CASQTGLHLNSPLHF
-,14,-,TRBV9,TRBJ2-3,TGTGCCAGCAGCGTCGGGTTAGCAGCAGATACGCAGTATTTT,CASSVGLAADTQYF
TRBD1,15,-,TRBV6-5,TRBJ2-5,TGTGCCAGCAGTATCGCCGGGACAGGCCCAGAGACCCAGTACTTC,CASSIAGTGPETQYF
TRBD2,17,-,TRBV6-2/TRBV6-3,TRBJ2-2,TGTGCCAGCAGTTACTCTGGACTAGCGGGGTTCGTCGGGGAGCTGTTTTTT,CASSYSGLAGFVGELFF
-,17,-,TRBV18,TRBJ1-6,TGTGCCAGCTCATCGGGAGGCGGGAAGCCCTTTGATTCACCCCTCCACTTT,CASSSGGGKPFDSPLHF
TRBD2,16,-,TRBV6-4,TRBJ2-1,TGTGCCAGCAGTGAGCGGCCTAGCGGCTCCTACAATGAGCAGTTCTTC,CASSERPSGSYNEQFF